This T cell receptor beta chain was sequenced during a study of monozygotic twins with inflammatory bowel disease. TCRdb re-analyzed the 5' RACE reads; it lists each CDR3 protein once, without DNA. In all, the sample yields hundreds of thousands of distinct CDR3 sequences. The CDR3 consists of 14 residues. The germline CDR1 and CDR2 sequences are SGHRS and YFSETQ. The source of this sequence is a human donor with ulcerative colitis or Crohn's disease, or a healthy co-twin of an affected twin (not recorded which). V is TRBV5-1 and J is TRBJ1-4; the TRBD1 assignment by TCRdb is unverifiable without DNA. Sample: blood. The CDR3 spells CASSHGTGDEKLFF.